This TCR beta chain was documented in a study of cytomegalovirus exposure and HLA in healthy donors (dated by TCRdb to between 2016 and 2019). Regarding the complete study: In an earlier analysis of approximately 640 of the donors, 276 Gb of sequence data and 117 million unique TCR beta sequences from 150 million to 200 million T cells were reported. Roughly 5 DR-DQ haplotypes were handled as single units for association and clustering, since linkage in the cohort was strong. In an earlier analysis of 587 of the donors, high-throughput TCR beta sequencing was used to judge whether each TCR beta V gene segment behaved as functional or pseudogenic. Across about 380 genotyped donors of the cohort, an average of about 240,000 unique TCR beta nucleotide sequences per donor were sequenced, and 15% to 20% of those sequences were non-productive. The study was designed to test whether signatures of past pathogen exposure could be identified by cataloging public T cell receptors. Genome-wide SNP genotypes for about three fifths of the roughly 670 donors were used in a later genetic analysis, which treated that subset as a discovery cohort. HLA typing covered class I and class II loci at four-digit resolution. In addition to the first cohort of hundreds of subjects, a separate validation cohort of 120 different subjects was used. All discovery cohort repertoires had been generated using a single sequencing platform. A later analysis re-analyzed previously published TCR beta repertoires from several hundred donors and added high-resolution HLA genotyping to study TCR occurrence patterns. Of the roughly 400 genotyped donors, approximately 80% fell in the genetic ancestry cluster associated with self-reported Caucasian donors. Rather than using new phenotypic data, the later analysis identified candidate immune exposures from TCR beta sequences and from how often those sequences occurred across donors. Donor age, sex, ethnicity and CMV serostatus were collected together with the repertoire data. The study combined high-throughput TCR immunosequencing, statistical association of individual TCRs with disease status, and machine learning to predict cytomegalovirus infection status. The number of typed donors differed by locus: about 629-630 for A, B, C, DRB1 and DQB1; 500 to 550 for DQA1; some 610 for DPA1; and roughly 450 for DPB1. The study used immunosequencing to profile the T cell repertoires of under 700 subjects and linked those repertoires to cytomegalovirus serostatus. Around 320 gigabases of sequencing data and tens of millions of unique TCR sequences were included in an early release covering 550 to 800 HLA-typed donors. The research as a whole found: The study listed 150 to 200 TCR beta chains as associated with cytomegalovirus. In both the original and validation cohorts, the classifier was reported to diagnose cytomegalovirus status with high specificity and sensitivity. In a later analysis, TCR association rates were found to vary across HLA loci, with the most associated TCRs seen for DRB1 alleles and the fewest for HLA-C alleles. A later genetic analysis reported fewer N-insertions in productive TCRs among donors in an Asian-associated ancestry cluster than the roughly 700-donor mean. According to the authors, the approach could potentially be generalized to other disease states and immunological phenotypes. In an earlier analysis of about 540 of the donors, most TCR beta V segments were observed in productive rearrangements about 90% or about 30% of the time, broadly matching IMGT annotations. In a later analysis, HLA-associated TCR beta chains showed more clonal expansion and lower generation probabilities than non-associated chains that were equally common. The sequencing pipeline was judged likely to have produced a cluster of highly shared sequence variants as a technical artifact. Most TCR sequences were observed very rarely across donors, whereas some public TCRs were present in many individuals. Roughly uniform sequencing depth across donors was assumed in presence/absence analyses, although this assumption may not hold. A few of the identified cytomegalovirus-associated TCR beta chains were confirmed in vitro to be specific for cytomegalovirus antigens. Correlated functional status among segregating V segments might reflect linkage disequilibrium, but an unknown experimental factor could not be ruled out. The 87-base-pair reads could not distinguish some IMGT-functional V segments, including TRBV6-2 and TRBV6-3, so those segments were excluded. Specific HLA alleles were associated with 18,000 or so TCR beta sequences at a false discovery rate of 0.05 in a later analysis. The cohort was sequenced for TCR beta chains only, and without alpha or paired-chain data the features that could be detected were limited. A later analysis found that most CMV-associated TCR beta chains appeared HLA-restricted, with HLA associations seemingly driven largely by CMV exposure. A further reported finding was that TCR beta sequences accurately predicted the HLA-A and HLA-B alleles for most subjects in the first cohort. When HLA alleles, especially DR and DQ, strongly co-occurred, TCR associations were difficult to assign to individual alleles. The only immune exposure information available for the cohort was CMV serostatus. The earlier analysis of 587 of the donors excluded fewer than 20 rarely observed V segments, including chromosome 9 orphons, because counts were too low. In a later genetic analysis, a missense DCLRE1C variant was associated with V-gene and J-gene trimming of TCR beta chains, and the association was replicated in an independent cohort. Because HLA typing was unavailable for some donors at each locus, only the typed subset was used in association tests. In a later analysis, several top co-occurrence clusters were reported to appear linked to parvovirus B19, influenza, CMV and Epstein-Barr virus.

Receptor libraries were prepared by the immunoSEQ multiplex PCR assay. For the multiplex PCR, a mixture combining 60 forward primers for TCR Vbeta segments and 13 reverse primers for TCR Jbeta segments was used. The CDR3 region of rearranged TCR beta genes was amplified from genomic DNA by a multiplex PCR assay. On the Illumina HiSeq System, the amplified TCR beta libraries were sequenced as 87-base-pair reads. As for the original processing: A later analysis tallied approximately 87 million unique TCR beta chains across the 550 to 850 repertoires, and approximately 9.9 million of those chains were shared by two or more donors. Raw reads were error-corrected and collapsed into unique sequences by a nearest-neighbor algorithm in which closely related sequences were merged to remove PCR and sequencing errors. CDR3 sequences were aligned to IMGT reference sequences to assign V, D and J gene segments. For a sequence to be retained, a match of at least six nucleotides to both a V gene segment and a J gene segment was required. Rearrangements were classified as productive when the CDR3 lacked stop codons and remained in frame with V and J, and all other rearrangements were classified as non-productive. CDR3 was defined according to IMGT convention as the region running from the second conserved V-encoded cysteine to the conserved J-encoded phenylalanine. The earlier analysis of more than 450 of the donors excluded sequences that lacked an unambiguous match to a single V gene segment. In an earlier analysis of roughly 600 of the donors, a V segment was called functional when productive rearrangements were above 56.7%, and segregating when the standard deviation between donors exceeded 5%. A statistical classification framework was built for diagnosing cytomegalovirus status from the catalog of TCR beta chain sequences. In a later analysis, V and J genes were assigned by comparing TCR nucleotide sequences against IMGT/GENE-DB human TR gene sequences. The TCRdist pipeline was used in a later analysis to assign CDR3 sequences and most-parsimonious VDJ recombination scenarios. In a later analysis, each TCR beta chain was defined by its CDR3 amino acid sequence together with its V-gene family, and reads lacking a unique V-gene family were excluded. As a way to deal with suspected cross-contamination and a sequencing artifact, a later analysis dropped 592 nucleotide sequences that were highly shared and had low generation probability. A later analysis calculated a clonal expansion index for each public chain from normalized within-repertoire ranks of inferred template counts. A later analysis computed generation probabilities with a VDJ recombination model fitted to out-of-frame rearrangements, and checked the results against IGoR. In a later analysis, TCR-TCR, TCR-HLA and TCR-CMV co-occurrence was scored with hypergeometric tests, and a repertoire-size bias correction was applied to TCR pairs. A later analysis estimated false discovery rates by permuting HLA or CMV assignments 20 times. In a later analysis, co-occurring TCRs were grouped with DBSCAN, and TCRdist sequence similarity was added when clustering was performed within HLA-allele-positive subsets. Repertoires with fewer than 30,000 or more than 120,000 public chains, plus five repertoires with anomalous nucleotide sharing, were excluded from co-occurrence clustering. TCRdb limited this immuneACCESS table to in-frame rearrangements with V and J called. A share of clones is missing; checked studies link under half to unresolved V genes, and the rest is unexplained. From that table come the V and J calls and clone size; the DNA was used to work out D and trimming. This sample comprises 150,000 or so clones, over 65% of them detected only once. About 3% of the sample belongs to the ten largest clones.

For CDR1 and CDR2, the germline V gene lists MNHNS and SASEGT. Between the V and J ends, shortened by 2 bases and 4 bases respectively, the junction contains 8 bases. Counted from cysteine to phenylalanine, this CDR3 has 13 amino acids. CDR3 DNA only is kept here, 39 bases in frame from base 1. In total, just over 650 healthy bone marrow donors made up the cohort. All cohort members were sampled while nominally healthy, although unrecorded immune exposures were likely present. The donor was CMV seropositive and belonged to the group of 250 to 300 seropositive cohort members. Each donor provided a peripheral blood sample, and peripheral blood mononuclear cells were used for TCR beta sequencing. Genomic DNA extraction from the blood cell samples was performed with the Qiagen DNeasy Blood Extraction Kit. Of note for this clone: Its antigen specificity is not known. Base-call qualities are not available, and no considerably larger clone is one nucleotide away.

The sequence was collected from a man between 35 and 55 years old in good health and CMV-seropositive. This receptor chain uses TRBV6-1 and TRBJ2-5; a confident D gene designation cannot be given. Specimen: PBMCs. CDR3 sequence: CASSEMLRETQYF. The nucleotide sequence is TGTGCCAGCAGTGAAATGCTCAGAGAGACCCAGTACTTC.